These 30 T cell receptor beta chains were sequenced from one sample in a study of T cells in women clearing cervical HPV infection. Assay: immunoSEQ multiplex PCR; the TCRdb copy retains only in-frame clones and omits some. The specimen's table records approximately 16,000 clones. The sequencing sample was made of blood buffy coat. The receptors come from a woman aged 18 to 75 with a cervical HPV16 infection that either progressed to CIN3+ or cleared (not recorded which).

Incomplete CDR3 DNA: TGCGCCAGCACCCGAATGACAAGCCAAGAGACC. Translated: CASTRMTSQET. The full CDR3 protein reads CASTRMTSQETQYF. The V call is TRBV5-1, the J call TRBJ2-5; D is uncertain. The missing CDR3 end, 3 residues past where the read stops, is filled in from the germline J gene. The germline V gene has CDR1 SGHRS and CDR2 YFSETQ. V was pared by 6 bases and J by 1 base, with 13 bases between. There are 14 residues in the CDR3.

As for this clone: The read ends 3 residues before the CDR3 terminus; that terminus is restored from the germline J gene. This chain uses TRBV11-2 with TRBJ1-2, with a weak D call TRBD1 (5 bases). Trimming stripped 5 bases from V and 3 bases from J, with 13 bases between. CDR1 SGHAT and CDR2 FQNNGV come from the germline V gene. The CDR3 extends over 14 amino acids. The part of the CDR3 DNA that was read is TGTGCCAGCAGCCGGACGAGGGGCGACTATGGC. Its protein product is CASSRTRGDYG. The full-length CDR3 reads as CASSRTRGDYGYTF.

With respect to this clone: The DNA ends 3 residues before the CDR3 does, and the rest of the CDR3 is filled in from the germline J gene. This chain links TRBV2 with TRBJ2-2; D unclear. Germline assignment: CDR1 SNHLY and CDR2 FYNNEI. The germline V and J ends were trimmed by 0 bases and 6 bases, with 5 bases remaining between them. The CDR3 consists of 13 residues. CDR3 residues: CASSEARSGELFF. The CDR3 DNA, read in part, is TGTGCCAGCAGTGAAGCGCGTTCCGGGGAG.

The CDR3 sequence: CASSYLGRGVSYEQYF. CDR3 DNA, as far as it was read: TGTGCCAGCAGTTACTTGGGCAGGGGAGTCTCCTACGAG. The chain has TRBV6-2 or TRBV6-3 and TRBJ2-7; D possibly corresponds to TRBD1 (6 bases). The missing CDR3 end, 3 residues past where the read stops, is filled in from the germline J gene. Germline V gives CDR1 MNHEY, CDR2 SVGEGT. V was shortened by 1 base and J by 0 bases, with 13 bases between the two germline ends. The CDR3 has 16 residues.

A note on this clone: The read terminates 3 residues ahead of where the CDR3 ends, so the germline J gene completes it. Other DNA variants within this sample encode the same CDR3. V is TRBV19 and J is TRBJ1-3; the D gene is possibly TRBD1 (5 bases). The CDR3 is made up of 14 amino acids. Germline CDR1 is LNHDA and CDR2 is SQIVND (reference sequence). Trimming stripped 9 bases from V and 1 base from J, with 13 bases between. The DNA read from the CDR3 is TGTGCCAGCAAGCCTGGGGCTTCTGGAAACACC. The encoded protein is CASKPGASGNT. The CDR3, in full, reads CASKPGASGNTIYF.

A note on this clone: The CDR3 end lies 3 residues beyond the end of the read and is filled in from the germline J gene. This sequence joins TRBV19 and TRBJ2-6; a weak D match, TRBD1 (6 bases). Trimming shortened V by 7 bases and J by 0 bases, and 16 bases separated the two germline ends. CDR1 is LNHDA, CDR2 SQIVND, per germline (reference sequence). This CDR3 is 17 amino acids long. The CDR3 DNA, read in part, is TGTGCCAGTACCACCCGGAGAGGGGGCTCTGGGGCCAACGTC. Protein product: CASTTRRGGSGANV. In full, the CDR3 reads CASTTRRGGSGANVLTF.

Of note for this clone: The read ends 3 residues shy of where the CDR3 ends; the end is completed using the germline J gene. This rearrangement joins TRBV30 to TRBJ1-6; 7 positions agree with TRBD1. CDR1 GTSNPN and CDR2 SVGIG come from the germline V gene (reference sequence). The CDR3 contains 13 residues. Trimming at V came to 3 bases and at J to 7 bases, leaving 3 bases not matched to a gene. CDR3 bases read: TGTGCCTGGAGGACAGGGTCGAATTCACCC. This sequence encodes CAWRTGSNSP. In full, the CDR3 is CAWRTGSNSPLHF.

The sequenced part of the CDR3 DNA is TGTGCCAGCAGTGTTACAGAAACTCATCAGCCC. Its protein product is CASSVTETHQP. The CDR3 reads in full as CASSVTETHQPQHF. V and J are TRBV6-1 and TRBJ1-5, with D unclear. The CDR3 goes on 3 residues after the read ends, and that part is filled in from the germline J gene. Germline V gene sequence: CDR1 MNHNS, CDR2 SASEGT. The length of the CDR3 is 14 residues. The V and J ends lost 4 bases and 5 bases respectively, with 12 bases between them.

As to this clone: With the read ending 3 residues before the CDR3 end, the germline J gene is used to fill in that end. The chain employs TRBV19 and TRBJ2-4; TRBD1 agrees at 9 bases. CDR3 size: 18 residues. Germline V gene data show CDR1 as LNHDA and CDR2 as SQIVND (reference sequence). CDR3 DNA, as far as it was read: TGTGCCAGTAGTGAAACAATCCCCCTAGGACAGGGGAACTATGGT. Its protein is CASSETIPLGQGNYG. The full CDR3 protein is CASSETIPLGQGNYGQYF.

Frequency places this clone as medium-sized (0.01 to 0.1%). The CDR3 end is not reached by the read, which stops 3 residues before it; the germline J gene fills it in. This chain connects TRBV20-1 to TRBJ2-1, with a tentative D call TRBD2 (5 bases). This CDR3 is 14 amino acids long. Germline V gene lookup returns CDR1 DFQATT and CDR2 SNEGSKA (reference sequence). V lost 0 bases to trimming and J lost 2 bases, with 8 bases between them. CDR3 DNA, as far as it was read: TGCAGTGCTAGAGATTGGCGGGCCTACAATGAG. Its translation is CSARDWRAYNE. The entire CDR3 sequence reads CSARDWRAYNEQFF.

Points on this clone: The read falls 3 residues short of the CDR3 end, and the missing part is taken from the germline J gene. J is TRBJ1-5 and V is TRBV19; TRBD1 might be the D (5 bases). Between the trimmed V and J ends, which lost 8 bases and 9 bases, there was a span of 11 bases. Germline CDR1 and CDR2: LNHDA and SQIVND (reference sequence). CDR3 length equals 11 residues. CDR3 region: CASQGESPQHF. The covered CDR3 bases are TGTGCCAGTCAAGGGGAATCGCCC.

To note about this clone: The CDR3 extends 3 residues past the end of the read, so its final part is completed from the germline J gene. This chain connects TRBV6-2 or TRBV6-3 to TRBJ2-3; D gene ambiguous. There are 11 residues in the CDR3. The V end lost 4 bases, the J end lost 5 bases, and 4 bases lay between the germline ends. Germline V gene sequence: CDR1 MNHEY, CDR2 SVGEGT. The CDR3 here is CASSSEDTQYF. The sequenced part of the CDR3 DNA is TGTGCCAGCAGTTCAGAAGATACG.

CDR3: CASTTDRANEKLFF. Partial CDR3 DNA: TGTGCCAGTACTACGGACAGGGCCAATGAAAAA. V usage is TRBV19 and J usage is TRBJ1-4, with 8 bases fitting TRBD1. The sequence runs out 3 residues before the end of the CDR3; the remainder is reconstructed from the germline J gene. The CDR3 covers 14 residues. Germline CDR1 and CDR2: LNHDA and SQIVND (reference sequence). V shed 7 bases and J 5 bases; nucleotides not matched to a gene: 6.

A word on this clone: From the germline J gene comes the end of the CDR3, since the read stops 3 residues before it. The chain has TRBV6-2 or TRBV6-3 and TRBJ2-3; TRBD1 is a possible D gene (6 bases). The germline gives CDR1 MNHEY, CDR2 SVGEGT. V was shortened by 3 bases and J by 8 bases, with 15 bases between the two germline ends. The CDR3 length is 14 residues. The CDR3 is CASSYWGPPGTQYF. Incomplete CDR3 DNA: TGTGCCAGCAGTTATTGGGGGCCCCCGGGTACG.

In the case of this clone: The CDR3 end lies 3 residues beyond the end of the read and is filled in from the germline J gene. The chain employs TRBV6-1 and TRBJ2-5, with 7 bases that match TRBD2. The CDR3 length is 15 residues. Germline lookup yields CDR1 MNHNS and CDR2 SASEGT. V trimming: 4 bases; J trimming: 3 bases; junction bases outside the gene matches: 8. CDR3 DNA, as far as it was read: TGTGCCAGCAGTGTCCATTCTAGCGGTAAAGAGACC. It specifies CASSVHSSGKET. The whole CDR3 sequence is CASSVHSSGKETQYF.

For this clone: The read finishes 3 residues shy of the CDR3 end, and the germline J gene is used to complete it. This chain links TRBV6-2 or TRBV6-3 with TRBJ1-1; possible D gene TRBD1, 6 bases. The CDR3 is 15 amino acids. Germline-derived CDR1 and CDR2 are MNHEY and SVGEGT. Trimming cost V 0 bases and J 4 bases, with 12 bases left between them. This CDR3 is CASSYSPFRGTEAFF. CDR3 DNA (partial): TGTGCCAGCAGTTACTCCCCATTCAGGGGCACTGAA.

Details on this clone: The read comes to an end 3 residues before the CDR3 does, leaving the germline J gene to fill in the end. V and J are TRBV19 and TRBJ1-3; 9 nucleotides match TRBD1. This CDR3 is built from 17 residues. Germline V lookup: CDR1 LNHDA, CDR2 SQIVND (reference sequence). Trimming took 7 bases from V and 0 from J; bases not matched to a gene: 10. The sequenced part of the CDR3 DNA is TGTGCCAGTACTGGACAGGGGACACCTAACTCTGGAAACACC. Its protein product is CASTGQGTPNSGNT. The whole CDR3 sequence reads CASTGQGTPNSGNTIYF. The variable domain in full, completed from reference TRBV19 and TRBJ1-3, reads DGGITQSPKYLFRKEGQNVTLSCEQNLNHDAMYWYRQDPGQGLRLIYYSQIVNDFQKGDIAEGYSVSREKKESFPLTVTSAQKNPTAFYLCASTGQGTPNSGNTIYFGEGSWLTVV.

Concerning this clone: Read sequence stops 3 residues before the CDR3 end, and the germline J gene provides the missing end. The chain employs TRBV2 and TRBJ2-2; 11 bases fit TRBD2. V lost 6 bases to trimming and J lost 6 bases; unmatched junction nucleotides: 6. Germline CDR1 and CDR2: SNHLY and FYNNEI. The CDR3 has 15 residues. The CDR3 loop is CASRLLAGAAGELFF. CDR3 bases read: TGTGCCAGCAGGCTACTAGCGGGAGCGGCCGGGGAG.

A remark on this clone: The junction differs from germline at one of its ends, possibly a read error. The read halts 3 residues ahead of the CDR3 end, with the missing end drawn from the germline J gene. The chain links TRBV4-2 to TRBJ2-3; D is perhaps TRBD2 (6 bases). Germline V gene sequence: CDR1 LGHNA, CDR2 YNFKEQ. CDR3 size: 14 residues. The sequenced CDR3 bases are TGCGCCAGCAGCCAAGCGGGTTATTTAGATACG. The encoded protein is CASSQAGYLDT. The whole CDR3 protein is CASSQAGYLDTQYF.

This clone counts as medium-sized by frequency. The CDR3 goes on 3 residues after the read ends, and that part is filled in from the germline J gene. The same CDR3 also results from other DNA sequences found in this sample. The chain couples TRBV6-2 or TRBV6-3 to TRBJ2-7, with TRBD2 matching 13 bases. Per the germline V gene, CDR1 is MNHEY and CDR2 is SVGEGT. J gave up 4 bases and V 6 bases, and 3 bases lay outside the gene matches. This CDR3 region has 14 residues. The covered CDR3 bases are TGTGCCAGCAGACTAGCGGGAGGGCCTTACGAG. Amino acid sequence: CASRLAGGPYE. The full CDR3 reads CASRLAGGPYEQYF.

With regard to this clone: The CDR3 end lies 3 residues beyond the end of the read and is filled in from the germline J gene. The rearrangement links TRBV18 to TRBJ1-6; no reliable D call. Trimming left V 4 bases short and J 7 bases short, with 14 bases between. CDR1 and CDR2 (germline): KGHSH, LQKENI. This CDR3 is built from 15 residues. The CDR3 here is CASSRRTETNSPLHF. The DNA read from the CDR3 is TGTGCCAGCTCACGGAGAACAGAGACCAATTCACCC.

A note on this clone: The CDR3 goes on 3 residues after the read ends, and that part is filled in from the germline J gene. This chain links TRBV12-3 or TRBV12-4 with TRBJ1-1; TRBD1 agrees at 11 bases. This CDR3 comprises 14 residues. J was trimmed by 4 bases and V by 3 bases; bases with no gene match: 1. The chain's CDR3 is CASSFGTGGTEAFF. The CDR3 bases that were read are TGTGCCAGCAGTTTTGGGACAGGGGGCACTGAA.

With respect to this clone: From the germline J gene comes the end of the CDR3, since the read stops 3 residues before it. The chain combines TRBV19 with TRBJ2-7, with D possibly matching TRBD1 (6 bases). Trimming stripped 0 bases from V and 0 bases from J, with 12 bases between. The CDR3 runs to 16 residues. CDR1 and CDR2 from the germline V gene are LNHDA and SQIVND (reference sequence). The covered CDR3 bases are TGTGCCAGTAGTATAGATGGGGCAGGGGTCTCCTACGAG. Its translation is CASSIDGAGVSYE. The full CDR3 is CASSIDGAGVSYEQYF.

With respect to this clone: The read comes to an end 3 residues before the CDR3 does, leaving the germline J gene to fill in the end. The chain employs TRBV18 and TRBJ1-1; D gene ambiguous. In germline, CDR1 is KGHSH, CDR2 LQKENI. CDR3 size: 11 residues. V was clipped by 3 bases and J by 4 bases, with 3 bases between them. The chain's CDR3 is CASSPSTEAFF. Incomplete CDR3 DNA: TGTGCCAGCTCACCTAGCACTGAA.

Concerning this clone itself: Coverage ceases 3 residues before the CDR3 finishes, and the germline J gene fills in the end. Additional DNA sequences in this sample encode the identical CDR3. The chain recombines TRBV13 with TRBJ1-3, with D perhaps matching TRBD1 (5 bases). CDR1 and CDR2 from the germline V gene are PRHDT and FYEKMQ (reference sequence). The CDR3 loop spans 14 amino acids. V lost 4 bases and J 4 bases, leaving 11 bases between the germline ends. The sequenced part of the CDR3 DNA is TGTGCCAGCAGCTGGCGACAGTCCGGAAACACC. This translates into CASSWRQSGNT. The whole CDR3 sequence reads CASSWRQSGNTIYF.

The CDR3 loop is CASSDAVGETQYF. The covered CDR3 bases are TGTGCCAGCAGTGACGCGGTTGGGGAGACC. V usage is TRBV6-4 and J usage is TRBJ2-5; D is uncertain. The read gets to within 3 residues of the CDR3 end, and the germline J gene fills in the rest. Germline CDR1 MRHNA, CDR2 SNTAGT. The CDR3 totals 13 residues. Trimming cost V 2 bases and J 5 bases, with 9 bases left between them.

With regard to this clone: The read ends 3 residues shy of where the CDR3 ends; the end is completed using the germline J gene. The chain joins TRBV6-2 or TRBV6-3 to TRBJ2-2; 11 bases match TRBD1. The V gene's germline CDR1 is MNHEY and CDR2 SVGEGT. CDR3 length equals 14 residues. With V trimmed by 7 bases and J by 5 bases, 3 bases remained unmatched. The sequenced part of the CDR3 DNA is TGTGCCAGCAACCGGGACAGGGGGACCGGGGAG. It encodes CASNRDRGTGE. The complete CDR3 sequence is CASNRDRGTGELFF.

To note about this clone: Read data end 3 residues before the CDR3 end; the end is taken from the germline J gene. The chain joins TRBV7-8 to TRBJ1-4, with a weak D call TRBD1 (6 bases). CDR1 is SGHVS and CDR2 is FQNEAQ in the germline V gene. V was trimmed by 4 bases and J by 10 bases, leaving 13 bases between them. The CDR3 contains 13 residues. CDR3 bases read: TGTGCCAGCAGCTACAGACAGGAGGGAAAA. Translation: CASSYRQEGK. The CDR3 reads in full as CASSYRQEGKLFF.

In the case of this clone: The read falls 3 residues short of the CDR3 end, and the missing part is taken from the germline J gene. This chain joins TRBV2 and TRBJ2-3, with 14 bases that match TRBD2. The ends lost 4 bases at V and 4 bases at J; junction bases unmatched: 10. This CDR3 comprises 18 residues. Germline V lookup: CDR1 SNHLY, CDR2 FYNNEI. CDR3 DNA (partial): TGTGCCAGCAGTGCGCCTTATGGGACTAGCGGGGGTGCAGATACG. This encodes CASSAPYGTSGGADT. The full CDR3 is CASSAPYGTSGGADTQYF. The complete variable domain, with remaining parts taken from reference TRBV2 and TRBJ2-3, reads EPEVTQTPSHQVTQMGQEVILRCVPISNHLYFYWYRQILGQKVEFLVSFYNNEISEKSEIFDDQFSVERPDGSNFTLKIRSTKLEDSAMYFCASSAPYGTSGGADTQYFGPGTRLTVL.

A word on this clone: With the read ending 3 residues before the CDR3 end, the germline J gene is used to fill in that end. This rearrangement joins TRBV14 to TRBJ1-3, with 10 bases identical to TRBD1. This CDR3 is 15 amino acids long. V gave up 4 bases and J gave up 4 bases; unmatched junction bases: 4. Germline-derived CDR1 and CDR2 are SGHDN and FVKESK. Partial CDR3 DNA: TGTGCCAGCAGCCGACAGGGGGCGCGCGGAAACACC. Amino acid sequence: CASSRQGARGNT. The whole CDR3 reads CASSRQGARGNTIYF.